The 32 T cell receptor beta chains in this list originate from one sample, sequenced in a study of T cells in Graves' hyperthyroidism and ophthalmopathy. RNA transcripts served as the template for amplifying TCR beta CDR3 regions. The HTBI primer set drove a first-round RT-PCR of the TCR CDR3. MiXCR, run by TCRdb on the multiplex PCR reads, gives a single entry per CDR3 protein. The sample shows approximately 740,000 distinct CDR3 sequences, around 13% of them seen only once. The sample was blood. Every receptor here comes from a woman younger than 30 with Graves' hyperthyroidism.

CDR3 nucleotides: TGTGCCAGCAGCGCAGCCGGGACAGGGGACTACGAGCAGTACTTC. It encodes CASSAAGTGDYEQYF. V and J are TRBV7-2 and TRBJ2-7; 10 positions agree with TRBD1. J was trimmed by 3 bases and V by 5 bases; bases with no gene match: 7. In germline, CDR1 is SGHTA, CDR2 FQGNSA. The CDR3 runs to 15 residues.

A few counts support this clonotype. J is TRBJ1-6 and V is TRBV7-9; 9 bases are shared with TRBD1. Looked up from germline, CDR1 is SEHNR and CDR2 is FQNEAQ (reference sequence). With 4 bases clipped from V and 5 bases from J, the junction kept 6 bases outside the gene matches. The CDR3 is 16 amino acids. The CDR3 sequence: CASSYTGGAHNSPLHF. The DNA of the CDR3 is TGTGCCAGCAGCTACACAGGGGGCGCCCATAATTCACCCCTCCACTTT. Supplemented by reference TRBV7-9 and TRBJ1-6, the full variable domain reads DTGVSQNPRHKITKRGQNVTFRCDPISEHNRLYWYRQTLGQGPEFLTYFQNEAQLEKSRLLSDRFSAERPKGSFSTLEIQRTEQGDSAMYLCASSYTGGAHNSPLHFGNGTRLTVT.

This clonotype has a handful of counts. V gene TRBV20-1 combines with J gene TRBJ1-1; D might be TRBD1 (5 bases). V was trimmed by 0 bases and J by 7 bases, leaving 9 bases between them. The CDR3 has 12 amino acids. CDR1 is DFQATT, CDR2 SNEGSKA, per germline (reference sequence). DNA of the CDR3: TGCAGTGCTAGAGAAGGGGTGGTTGAAGCTTTCTTT. Amino acid sequence: CSAREGVVEAFF.

In this sample, this clonotype turned up a few times. The V and J genes are TRBV6-1 and TRBJ1-1; perhaps TRBD1 as D (5 bases). The CDR3 totals 15 residues. V lost 8 bases and J lost 0, with 16 bases in between. Germline CDR1 is MNHNS and CDR2 is SASEGT. The CDR3 DNA sequence: TGTGCCAGCCGTCCAACGGGGCAGCTGAACACTGAAGCTTTCTTT. It encodes CASRPTGQLNTEAFF.

This chain joins TRBV2 and TRBJ2-1, with TRBD2 matching over 13 bases. Germline trimming cut 9 bases from V and 7 bases from J; bases unmatched to any gene: 3. The CDR3 extends over 13 amino acids. Germline CDR1 reads SNHLY; CDR2 reads FYNNEI. CDR3 amino acids: CARRTSGSNEQFF. The CDR3 DNA is TGTGCCAGGAGGACTAGCGGGAGTAATGAGCAGTTCTTC.

This clonotype was detected only a few times. The rearrangement joins TRBV20-1 to TRBJ2-1, with 9 positions matching TRBD2. Germline V gives CDR1 DFQATT, CDR2 SNEGSKA (reference sequence). This CDR3 is 14 amino acids long. The CDR3 is CTPGGLAGLNEQFF. The CDR3 DNA sequence: TGCACTCCTGGCGGGCTAGCGGGACTCAATGAGCAGTTCTTC.

This clonotype was found a few times. V and J are TRBV4-1 and TRBJ2-1; 10 bases line up with TRBD2. V gave up 4 bases and J gave up 9 bases; unmatched junction bases: 9. Germline V CDR1 and CDR2: MGHRA, YSYEKL. The CDR3 extends over 15 amino acids. The CDR3 DNA is TGCGCCAGCAGCCTTGTACTAGCGGGGAGGGGTGAGCAGTTCTTC. Translated: CASSLVLAGRGEQFF.

This clonotype was detected ten times or more. The V gene is TRBV12-3 or TRBV12-4, the J gene TRBJ1-1; unclear D gene. This CDR3 has 15 residues. The V gene lost 6 bases and the J gene lost 0 bases, with 14 bases spanning the gap. The CDR3 region is CASSDPLFMNTEAFF. The CDR3 DNA reads as TGTGCCAGCAGCGATCCCCTTTTTATGAACACTGAAGCTTTCTTT.

In its sample, this clonotype was seen once. The chain has TRBV27 and TRBJ2-7; 9 bases are shared with TRBD1. The CDR3 sequence is 16 residues long. Germline-derived CDR1 and CDR2 are MNHEY and SMNVEV (reference sequence). V gave up 0 bases and J gave up 7 bases; unmatched junction bases: 10. The CDR3 spells CASSLSSTGGRQEQYF. CDR3 in DNA: TGTGCCAGCAGTTTATCGAGTACAGGGGGCAGGCAGGAGCAGTACTTC.

This clonotype came up a few times. The chain joins TRBV7-3 to TRBJ1-2; 7 bases are shared with TRBD1. Germline trimming cut 1 base from V and 6 bases from J; bases unmatched to any gene: 5. The length of the CDR3 is 14 residues. Per the germline V gene, CDR1 is SGHTA and CDR2 is FQGTGA. The CDR3 sequence: CASSLKGDRDGYTF. CDR3 DNA: TGTGCCAGCAGCTTAAAAGGGGACAGAGATGGCTACACCTTC.

This clonotype was found many times. This chain uses TRBV11-3 with TRBJ2-7, with D perhaps TRBD1 (6 bases). Germline assignment: CDR1 SGHNT and CDR2 YENEEA. This CDR3 has 16 amino acids. Trimming took 5 bases from V and 3 from J, leaving 20 bases between them. The CDR3 spells CASSPPGQLRGYEQYF. In nucleotides, the CDR3 is TGTGCCAGCAGCCCGCCGGGACAACTTCGGGGCTACGAGCAGTACTTC.

This clonotype was counted once. V and J are TRBV29-1 and TRBJ1-4; D unclear. V dropped 7 bases and J dropped 3 bases, with 15 bases sitting between them. This CDR3 spans 14 amino acids. Per the germline V gene, CDR1 is SQVTM and CDR2 is ANQGSEA. CDR3 sequence reads: CSGLLVPANEKLFF. The CDR3 DNA sequence: TGCAGCGGCCTCCTCGTTCCGGCTAATGAAAAACTGTTTTTT. Full variable domain (missing parts from reference TRBV29-1 and TRBJ1-4): SAVISQKPSRDICQRGTSLTIQCQVDSQVTMMFWYRQQPGQSLTLIATANQGSEATYESGFVIDKFPISRPNLTFSTLTVSNMSPEDSSIYLCSGLLVPANEKLFFGSGTQLSVL.

J is TRBJ2-7 and V is TRBV6-2 or TRBV6-3; D is unclear. Germline CDR1 is MNHEY and CDR2 is SVGEGT. V was shortened by 2 bases and J by 2 bases, with 10 bases between the two germline ends. The CDR3 is 14 residues long. The CDR3 DNA is TGTGCCAGCAGTTACACTACCATAACCTACGAGCAGTACTTC. Translation gives CASSYTTITYEQYF.

This clonotype was seen repeatedly, ten times or more. The CDR3 DNA sequence: TGTGCCAGCAGCCCAGTCACTCTGTATCACACTGAAGCTTTCTTT. Translated, it gives CASSPVTLYHTEAFF. The rearrangement uses TRBV12-3 or TRBV12-4 and TRBJ1-1, with D unclear. Trimming took off 6 bases at V and 3 bases at J, with 17 bases between the two ends. The CDR3 loop spans 15 amino acids.

The rearrangement joins TRBV9 to TRBJ2-1; D gene ambiguous. Trimming removed 0 bases at V and 0 bases at J, with 10 bases between. This CDR3 comprises 16 residues. Germline V gene sequence: CDR1 SGDLS, CDR2 YYNGEE. CDR3 region: CASSVEVSNSYNEQFF. The CDR3 nucleotides are TGTGCCAGCAGCGTAGAGGTCTCCAACTCCTACAATGAGCAGTTCTTC.

The chain uses TRBV11-3 and TRBJ2-1; TRBD2 matches 9 bases. This CDR3 has 22 residues. V trimming: 0 bases; J trimming: 0 bases; junction bases outside the gene matches: 18. Germline V gene lookup returns CDR1 SGHNT and CDR2 YENEEA. CDR3 protein: CASSLDRLAGVISGISYNEQFF. The DNA of the CDR3 is TGTGCCAGCAGCTTAGACCGGTTAGCGGGAGTGATTTCGGGGATCTCCTACAATGAGCAGTTCTTC.

Ten or more counts support this clonotype. Its ends do not fully match the called genes, so a read error is possible. The genes are TRBV6-1 and TRBJ2-5; D gene unclear. Germline CDR1 MNHNS, CDR2 SASEGT. The CDR3 covers 12 residues. For the CDR3, the DNA is TGCGCCAGCAGTGAGATCAGGGAGACCCAGTACTTC. This codes for CASSEIRETQYF.

This clonotype was found many times. The chain links TRBV20-1 to TRBJ2-7, with 8 bases fitting TRBD2. This CDR3 comprises 14 residues. Germline V gene lookup returns CDR1 DFQATT and CDR2 SNEGSKA (reference sequence). V trimming: 4 bases; J trimming: 6 bases; junction bases outside the gene matches: 11. CDR3 in DNA: TGCAGTGCTACCCGCGGGAGGAGGGGACTCGAGCAGTACTTC. Protein sequence: CSATRGRRGLEQYF.

This clonotype was observed at least ten times. The V and J genes are TRBV6-1 and TRBJ2-2, with a tentative D call TRBD1 (7 bases). Germline V gives CDR1 MNHNS, CDR2 SASEGT. The ends were cut back, 8 bases at V and 4 bases at J, with 11 bases in the middle. This CDR3 is 13 amino acids long. The CDR3 DNA follows: TGTGCCAGCGCCCAGGGGGGCACCGGGGAGCTGTTTTTT. Its protein product is CASAQGGTGELFF.

This clonotype has only a few counts. The chain uses TRBV9 and TRBJ2-1; unclear D gene. The germline CDR1 and CDR2 sequences are SGDLS and YYNGEE. Deletions cut 0 bases from V and 1 base from J, with 8 bases between. This CDR3 is 15 amino acids long. CDR3 nucleotides: TGTGCCAGCAGCGTAGGAGACAAGTCCTACAATGAGCAGTTCTTC. As protein: CASSVGDKSYNEQFF.

The chain recombines TRBV13 with TRBJ2-7, with D maybe TRBD2 (5 bases). The germline gives CDR1 PRHDT, CDR2 FYEKMQ (reference sequence). This CDR3 spans 13 amino acids. Trimming cost V 5 bases and J 7 bases, with 15 bases left between them. The CDR3 here is CASSTTGRGEQYF. CDR3 DNA sequence: TGTGCCAGCAGCACCACCGGCAGAGGGGAGCAGTACTTC.

This clonotype was detected ten times or more. The chain joins TRBV2 to TRBJ1-5; D might be TRBD1 (5 bases). CDR1 is SNHLY, CDR2 FYNNEI, per germline. The CDR3 is 15 amino acids. Deletions cut 3 bases from V and 0 bases from J, with 9 bases between. CDR3 loop: CASSDGAYSNQPQHF. The CDR3 nucleotides read TGTGCCAGCAGTGATGGGGCTTATAGCAATCAGCCCCAGCATTTT. Full variable domain (remainder filled in from reference TRBV2 and TRBJ1-5): EPEVTQTPSHQVTQMGQEVILRCVPISNHLYFYWYRQILGQKVEFLVSFYNNEISEKSEIFDDQFSVERPDGSNFTLKIRSTKLEDSAMYFCASSDGAYSNQPQHFGDGTRLSIL.

This clonotype was counted many times. The genes are TRBV6-5 and TRBJ2-3; D assignment may be TRBD1 or TRBD2 (5 bases each). The CDR3 is 15 amino acids. CDR1 is MNHEY and CDR2 is SVGAGI in the germline V gene. V lost 0 bases and J 0 bases, leaving 7 bases between the germline ends. The CDR3 loop reads CASSYSGPSTDTQYF. CDR3 DNA: TGTGCCAGCAGTTACTCGGGACCGAGCACAGATACGCAGTATTTT.

This clonotype came up a few times. V and J are TRBV30 and TRBJ2-6; D not resolved. Germline V CDR1 and CDR2: GTSNPN, SVGIG (reference sequence). V was cut by 4 bases and J by 1 base, with 17 bases left in between. CDR3 length: 17 residues. CDR3 loop: CAWKGPLLKSGANVLTF. DNA for the CDR3: TGTGCCTGGAAGGGCCCCCTGTTAAAATCTGGGGCCAACGTCCTGACTTTC.

Ten or more counts support this clonotype. V is TRBV29-1 and J is TRBJ1-1; D remains ambiguous. This CDR3 spans 11 amino acids. The V and J ends lost 2 bases and 6 bases respectively, with 7 bases between them. Germline V CDR1 and CDR2: SQVTM, ANQGSEA. The chain's CDR3 is CSVETGAEAFF. The CDR3 DNA reads TGCAGCGTTGAAACGGGAGCTGAAGCTTTCTTT.

This clonotype was seen repeatedly, ten times or more. The chain links TRBV7-2 to TRBJ2-3; TRBD2 matches 10 bases. Trimming removed 6 bases from V and 4 bases from J; junction bases left unmatched: 7. Germline values: CDR1 SGHTA, CDR2 FQGNSA. CDR3 length: 15 amino acids. In DNA form, the CDR3 reads TGTGCCAGCAGTTTTAGCGGGAGGAGCGCAGATACGCAGTATTTT. This encodes CASSFSGRSADTQYF.

At least ten counts were recorded for this clonotype. The rearrangement joins TRBV6-1 to TRBJ1-1; the D gene is possibly TRBD1 (6 bases). This CDR3 has 14 amino acids. Germline CDR1 is MNHNS and CDR2 is SASEGT. DNA of the CDR3: TGTGGACTACGCCCGGACAGCCTGAACACTGAAGCTTTCTTT. It codes for CGLRPDSLNTEAFF.

The genes are TRBV20-1 and TRBJ2-1; tentative D call: TRBD2 (7 bases). The ends were cut back, 3 bases at V and 4 bases at J, with 19 bases in the middle. Germline CDR1 reads DFQATT; CDR2 reads SNEGSKA (reference sequence). The CDR3 consists of 16 residues. The CDR3 sequence is CSARTAVGGGYNEQFF. CDR3 in DNA: TGCAGTGCTAGGACGGCCGTAGGGGGGGGTTACAATGAGCAGTTCTTC.

This clonotype has only a few counts. The chain combines TRBV29-1 with TRBJ2-3, with a tentative D call TRBD1 (5 bases). The CDR3 contains 12 residues. V was cut by 3 bases and J by 4 bases, with 8 bases left in between. Germline loops: CDR1 SQVTM, CDR2 ANQGSEA. CDR3 sequence reads: CSVEKGPDTQYF. Written as DNA, the CDR3 is TGCAGCGTTGAGAAGGGGCCAGATACGCAGTATTTT.

There are many counts of this clonotype. The genes are TRBV28 and TRBJ2-5; D might be TRBD1 or TRBD2, each matching 6 bases. Germline V gene lookup returns CDR1 MDHEN and CDR2 SYDVKM. The length of the CDR3 is 14 residues. V shed 3 bases and J shed 4 bases, with 12 bases lying between them. Here the CDR3 reads CASSFGGLVETQYF. CDR3 in DNA: TGTGCCAGCAGTTTTGGGGGGCTAGTAGAGACCCAGTACTTC. Full variable domain (rest looked up from reference TRBV28 and TRBJ2-5): DVKVTQSSRYLVKRTGEKVFLECVQDMDHENMFWYRQDPGLGLRLIYFSYDVKMKEKGDIPEGYSVSREKKERFSLILESASTNQTSMYLCASSFGGLVETQYFGPGTRLLVL.

This clonotype was detected ten times or more. This chain links TRBV20-1 with TRBJ2-5; 7 bases line up with TRBD2. Germline CDR1 is DFQATT and CDR2 is SNEGSKA (reference sequence). With 5 bases clipped from V and 1 base from J, the junction kept 22 bases outside the gene matches. The CDR3 contains 19 residues. Here the CDR3 reads CSAGRPSYPASGLQETQYF. In DNA form, the CDR3 reads TGCAGTGCTGGTAGGCCCTCATATCCCGCTAGCGGCCTCCAAGAGACCCAGTACTTC.

This CDR3 reads CSADNRGQNYGYTF. For the CDR3, the DNA is TGCAGTGCTGATAACAGGGGGCAGAACTATGGCTACACCTTC. The V and J genes are TRBV20-1 and TRBJ1-2; TRBD1 aligns across 9 bases. The CDR3 totals 14 residues. Looked up from germline, CDR1 is DFQATT and CDR2 is SNEGSKA (reference sequence). V lost 5 bases and J lost 2; bases outside the gene matches: 6.